This T cell receptor beta chain was captured in a study of shared clonotypes between healthy human individuals. The CDR3 consists of 16 residues. The junction had 17 bases not matched to a gene; V was cut back by 8 bases and J by 6 bases. Germline CDR1 MNHEY, CDR2 SMNVEV (reference sequence). Profiled with immunoSEQ multiplex PCR; TCRdb holds only in-frame clones, not every one. The sample lists some 1,400,000 clones, roughly 95% occurring once. The sample consisted of naive CD4+ T cells sorted from blood. Subset in this sample: CD45RA+ positively selected. This chain links TRBV27 with TRBJ2-3; 7 bases map to TRBD1. The sequence was collected from a man aged 25 to 40 in good health. The DNA for the CDR3 is TGTGCCAGCGTCGACAGGGTCTTCGGTCGCATGGATACGCAGTATTTT. It specifies CASVDRVFGRMDTQYF.